Listed below are T cell receptor beta chains from one sample, sequenced in a study of graft-versus-host responses after intestinal transplantation. This table comes from immunoSEQ multiplex PCR, and its TCRdb copy is limited to in-frame clones, with some not included. The sample includes fewer than 25,000 clones, approximately 45% seen only once; the top ten take roughly 1%. The sequenced sample was alloreactive CD4+ T cells from a mixed lymphocyte reaction culture, obtained before intestinal transplant. These receptors originate from a human patient who received an intestinal transplant. Both conserved end residues are part of each CDR3. The D gene is left open where the match is weak. Size is stated for part of the rows, as once, few or many counts, or as a class when the clone is expanded.

v_call	d_call	j_call	clone_size	cdr3_aa	cdr3_nt
TRBV9	NA	TRBJ2-5	NA	CASSVGQLQETQYF	TGTGCCAGCAGCGTAGGTCAACTGCAAGAGACCCAGTACTTC
TRBV5-4	NA	TRBJ2-3	once	CASSFRTSTDTQYF	TGTGCCAGCAGCTTTAGGACTAGCACAGATACGCAGTATTTT
TRBV29-1	NA	TRBJ2-5	NA	CSVGAGLRETQYF	TGCAGCGTTGGTGCAGGGCTCCGCGAGACCCAGTACTTC
TRBV5-4	TRBD2	TRBJ2-1	NA	CASSLGGGRSYNEQFF	TGTGCCAGCAGCTTGGGCGGGGGGCGCTCCTACAATGAGCAGTTCTTC
TRBV5-4	NA	TRBJ2-1	NA	CASSLINNEQFF	TGTGCCAGCAGCTTGATTAACAATGAGCAGTTCTTC
TRBV5-8	TRBD1	TRBJ1-1	few	CASSFVGTGPSMGAFF	TGTGCCAGCAGTTTTGTTGGGACAGGGCCATCGATGGGAGCTTTCTTT
TRBV7-9	NA	TRBJ1-1	few	CASTPGGLNTEAFF	TGTGCCAGCACCCCGGGGGGGTTGAACACTGAAGCTTTCTTT
TRBV6-5	NA	TRBJ1-2	once	CASSGKGGYTF	TGTGCCAGCAGTGGCAAGGGGGGCTACACCTTC
TRBV7-9	NA	TRBJ1-1	NA	CASSPRGGGWSEAFF	TGTGCCAGCAGCCCAAGGGGCGGGGGGTGGTCTGAAGCTTTCTTT
TRBV6-5	TRBD1	TRBJ1-2	NA	CATGTGRGYTF	TGTGCCACCGGGACAGGGAGGGGCTACACCTTC
TRBV10-3	NA	TRBJ2-7	NA	CAISRGGADEQYF	TGTGCCATCAGTAGGGGGGGGGCGGACGAGCAGTACTTC
TRBV7-2	TRBD2	TRBJ2-3	medium-sized	CASSPRMAGLVRDTQYF	TGTGCCAGCAGCCCCCGGATGGCGGGACTAGTAAGAGATACGCAGTATTTT
TRBV21-1	NA	TRBJ2-7	NA	CATEVRDEGLDEQYF	TGTGCCACCGAGGTGCGGGACGAAGGGCTCGACGAGCAGTACTTC
TRBV19	TRBD2	TRBJ2-1	few	CASSMRRGSYNEQFF	TGTGCCAGTAGTATGAGGCGGGGGTCATACAATGAGCAGTTCTTC
TRBV18	NA	TRBJ2-7	NA	CASSPIQTYEQYF	TGTGCCAGCTCACCGATACAGACCTACGAGCAGTACTTC
TRBV9	NA	TRBJ1-5	NA	CASSATGHSNQPQHF	TGTGCCAGCAGCGCCACGGGACACTCTAATCAGCCCCAGCATTTT
TRBV19	NA	TRBJ2-1	few	CASSSGRGSTGSYNEQFF	TGTGCCAGTAGTTCGGGCAGGGGAAGTACCGGCTCCTACAATGAGCAGTTCTTC
TRBV27	TRBD1	TRBJ1-2	few	CASSFDRGGSGYTF	TGTGCCAGCAGTTTTGACAGGGGAGGGAGTGGCTACACCTTC
TRBV6-5	TRBD1	TRBJ1-3	NA	CASNQQGAVNTIYF	TGTGCCAGCAACCAACAGGGGGCTGTAAACACCATATATTTT
TRBV7-9	TRBD2	TRBJ2-2	NA	CASSPLGGDTGELFF	TGTGCCAGCAGCCCCCTGGGAGGGGACACCGGGGAGCTGTTTTTT
TRBV18	NA	TRBJ2-1	once	CASSPQGSSYNEQFF	TGTGCCAGCTCACCTCAGGGGAGCTCCTACAATGAGCAGTTCTTC
TRBV18	TRBD2	TRBJ2-5	few	CASSPLTFGLAKETQYF	TGTGCCAGCTCACCTCTAACCTTCGGACTAGCCAAAGAGACCCAGTACTTC
TRBV12-5	TRBD2	TRBJ2-2	NA	CASASGGTGELFF	TGTGCTAGTGCTAGCGGGGGGACCGGGGAGCTGTTTTTT
TRBV6-6	NA	TRBJ1-5	NA	CASTPGEFWPQHF	TGTGCCAGCACCCCAGGGGAGTTTTGGCCCCAGCATTTT
TRBV23-1	TRBD1	TRBJ2-3	NA	CASSQGDRGTDTQYF	TGCGCCAGCAGTCAAGGGGACAGGGGGACCGATACGCAGTATTTT
TRBV11-2	NA	TRBJ1-3	NA	CASSLAWGDTIYF	TGTGCCAGCAGCTTAGCTTGGGGGGACACCATATATTTT
TRBV7-2	NA	TRBJ2-6	NA	CASRRVGANVLTF	TGTGCCAGCAGACGGGTGGGGGCCAACGTCCTGACTTTC
TRBV6-6	TRBD2	TRBJ2-1	NA	CASRGGLAGHNEQFF	TGTGCCAGCCGTGGGGGTCTAGCGGGCCACAATGAGCAGTTCTTC
TRBV7-2	TRBD1	TRBJ1-2	NA	CASSLTGVLGYGYTF	TGTGCCAGCAGCCTGACAGGGGTGCTCGGCTATGGCTACACCTTC
TRBV9	NA	TRBJ2-7	NA	CASSDTYEQYF	TGTGCCAGCAGCGACACCTACGAGCAGTACTTC
TRBV2	NA	TRBJ2-1	NA	CASTLDSFSGNEQFF	TGTGCCAGCACCTTGGACAGTTTTAGTGGGAATGAGCAGTTCTTC
TRBV18	NA	TRBJ2-7	NA	CASSQVLGANYEQYF	TGTGCCAGCTCGCAGGTTCTTGGGGCAAACTACGAGCAGTACTTC
TRBV6-5	TRBD1	TRBJ2-7	few	CASKAHRGPYEQYF	TGTGCCAGCAAGGCCCACAGGGGACCGTACGAGCAGTACTTC
TRBV6-1	NA	TRBJ2-7	few	CASSPPGVPGWEQYF	TGTGCCAGCAGCCCCCCCGGGGTTCCGGGGTGGGAGCAGTACTTC
TRBV18	NA	TRBJ2-7	NA	CASSPATGAYEQYF	TGTGCCAGCTCACCTGCGACAGGAGCCTACGAGCAGTACTTC
TRBV7-8	NA	TRBJ1-2	NA	CASSPGNYGYTF	TGTGCCAGCAGCCCGGGTAACTATGGCTACACCTTC
TRBV5-1	TRBD2	TRBJ2-1	NA	CASSLVAGGPGEQFF	TGCGCCAGCAGCTTGGTAGCGGGGGGGCCAGGGGAGCAGTTCTTC
TRBV2	TRBD1	TRBJ1-1	few	CATSQGENTEAFF	TGTGCCACCAGTCAGGGGGAGAACACTGAAGCTTTCTTT
TRBV5-5	NA	TRBJ2-3	NA	CASSLVSDTQYF	TGTGCCAGCAGCTTGGTATCCGATACGCAGTATTTT
TRBV6-4	TRBD2	TRBJ2-1	few	CASSDYGGAGEQFF	TGTGCCAGCAGTGACTACGGGGGGGCGGGTGAGCAGTTCTTC
TRBV18	TRBD2	TRBJ2-3	NA	CASSPLSGDYHTDTQYF	TGTGCCAGCTCACCCCTCAGCGGGGACTACCACACAGATACGCAGTATTTT
TRBV29-1	TRBD1	TRBJ2-7	few	CSALMDRGSEQYF	TGCAGCGCACTGATGGACAGGGGAAGCGAGCAGTACTTC
TRBV18	NA	TRBJ2-3	NA	CASSPGGIADTQYF	TGTGCCAGCTCACCAGGGGGGATCGCAGATACGCAGTATTTT
TRBV10-3	NA	TRBJ2-7	NA	CAISPQTYEQYF	TGTGCCATCAGTCCACAGACCTACGAGCAGTACTTC
TRBV5-8	TRBD2	TRBJ2-1	NA	CASSLVLSLAGENEQFF	TGTGCCAGCAGCTTGGTCTTGTCCCTAGCGGGGGAGAATGAGCAGTTCTTC
TRBV4-1	NA	TRBJ1-2	NA	CASSQDRGVFGYGYTF	TGCGCCAGCAGCCAAGATCGCGGGGTATTCGGCTATGGCTACACCTTC
TRBV7-8	NA	TRBJ2-3	NA	CASSLQSPVLGDTQYF	TGTGCCAGCAGCCTCCAATCCCCAGTCCTAGGAGATACGCAGTATTTT
TRBV27	NA	TRBJ1-6	NA	CATSPSGFSPLHF	TGTGCCACCTCCCCGTCGGGGTTCTCACCCCTCCACTTT
TRBV6-1	NA	TRBJ2-2	NA	CASIWGRLTRELFF	TGTGCCAGCATCTGGGGCAGACTGACGAGGGAGCTGTTTTTT
TRBV6-1	TRBD2	TRBJ2-2	few	CASSWAGGSTGELFF	TGTGCCAGCAGCTGGGCGGGGGGGAGCACCGGGGAGCTGTTTTTT
TRBV19	TRBD1	TRBJ1-2	NA	CASSIGAGGVDGYTF	TGTGCCAGTAGTATCGGGGCAGGGGGCGTCGATGGCTACACCTTC
TRBV2	NA	TRBJ1-1	medium-sized	CASRQNTEAFF	TGTGCCAGCAGACAGAACACTGAAGCTTTCTTT
TRBV18	NA	TRBJ2-5	NA	CASSRALMETQYF	TGTGCCAGCTCACGGGCCCTGATGGAGACCCAGTACTTC
TRBV18	NA	TRBJ2-7	NA	CASSPQQGHEQYF	TGTGCCAGCTCACCACAACAGGGCCACGAGCAGTACTTC
TRBV12-5	TRBD1	TRBJ1-5	NA	CASGLQGGRQPQHF	TGTGCTAGTGGTTTGCAGGGGGGAAGGCAGCCCCAGCATTTT
TRBV10-3	NA	TRBJ2-7	few	CAIGANSYEQYF	TGTGCCATCGGGGCCAACTCCTACGAGCAGTACTTC
TRBV7-9	NA	TRBJ1-1	NA	CASSLGGGTEAFF	TGTGCCAGCAGCTTAGGGGGGGGGACTGAAGCTTTCTTT
TRBV9	NA	TRBJ1-1	few	CASSVGRGTEAFF	TGTGCCAGCAGCGTGGGCCGGGGGACTGAAGCTTTCTTT
TRBV11-2	TRBD2	TRBJ2-2	NA	CASSFGGGWAGELFF	TGTGCCAGCAGCTTCGGCGGGGGGTGGGCCGGGGAGCTGTTTTTT
TRBV10-3	TRBD1	TRBJ1-6	NA	CAISESKGGRGNSPLHF	TGTGCCATCAGTGAGTCGAAGGGAGGCAGGGGGAATTCACCCCTCCACTTT